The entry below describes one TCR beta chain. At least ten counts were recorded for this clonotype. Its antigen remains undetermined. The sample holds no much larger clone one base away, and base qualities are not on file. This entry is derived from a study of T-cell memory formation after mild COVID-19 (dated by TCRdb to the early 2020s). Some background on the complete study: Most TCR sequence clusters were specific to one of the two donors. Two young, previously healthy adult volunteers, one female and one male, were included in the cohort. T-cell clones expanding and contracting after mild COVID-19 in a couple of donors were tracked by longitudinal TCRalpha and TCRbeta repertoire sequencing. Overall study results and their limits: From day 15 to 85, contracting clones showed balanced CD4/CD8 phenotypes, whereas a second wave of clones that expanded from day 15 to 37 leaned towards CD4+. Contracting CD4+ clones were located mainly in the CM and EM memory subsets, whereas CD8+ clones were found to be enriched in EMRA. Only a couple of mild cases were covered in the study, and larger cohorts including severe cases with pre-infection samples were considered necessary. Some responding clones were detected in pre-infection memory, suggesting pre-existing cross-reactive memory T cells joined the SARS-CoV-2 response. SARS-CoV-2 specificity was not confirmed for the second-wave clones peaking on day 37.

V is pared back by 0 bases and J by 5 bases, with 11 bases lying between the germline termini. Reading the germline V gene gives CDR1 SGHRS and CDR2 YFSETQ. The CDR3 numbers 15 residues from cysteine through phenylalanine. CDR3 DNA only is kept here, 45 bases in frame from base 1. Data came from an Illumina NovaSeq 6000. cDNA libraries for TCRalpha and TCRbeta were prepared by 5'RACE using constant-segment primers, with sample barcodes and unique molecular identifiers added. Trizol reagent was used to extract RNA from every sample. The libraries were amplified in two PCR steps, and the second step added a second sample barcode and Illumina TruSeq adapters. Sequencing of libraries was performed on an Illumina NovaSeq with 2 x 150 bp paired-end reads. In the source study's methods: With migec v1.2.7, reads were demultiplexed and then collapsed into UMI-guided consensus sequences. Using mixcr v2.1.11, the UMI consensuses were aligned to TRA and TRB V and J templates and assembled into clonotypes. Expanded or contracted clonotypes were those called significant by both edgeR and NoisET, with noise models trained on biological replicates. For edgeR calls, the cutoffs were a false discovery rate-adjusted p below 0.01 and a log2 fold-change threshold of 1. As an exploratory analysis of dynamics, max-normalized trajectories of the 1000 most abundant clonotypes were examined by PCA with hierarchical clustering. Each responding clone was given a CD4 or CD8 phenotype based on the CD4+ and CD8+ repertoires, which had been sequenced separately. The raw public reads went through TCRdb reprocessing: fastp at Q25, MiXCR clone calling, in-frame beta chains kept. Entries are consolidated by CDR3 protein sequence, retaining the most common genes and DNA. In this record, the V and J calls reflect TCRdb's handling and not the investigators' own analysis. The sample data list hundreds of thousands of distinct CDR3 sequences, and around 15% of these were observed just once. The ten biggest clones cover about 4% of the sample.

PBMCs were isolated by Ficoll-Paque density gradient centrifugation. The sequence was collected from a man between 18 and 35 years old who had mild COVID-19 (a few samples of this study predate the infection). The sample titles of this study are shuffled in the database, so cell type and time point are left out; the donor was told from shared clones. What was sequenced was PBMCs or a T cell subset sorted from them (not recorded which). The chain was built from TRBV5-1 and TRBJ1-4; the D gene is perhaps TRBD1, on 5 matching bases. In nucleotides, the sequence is TGCGCCAGCAGCTTGGGTGAGGCAGGGAATGAAAAACTGTTTTTT. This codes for CASSLGEAGNEKLFF.